This TCR beta chain was sequenced in a study of cytomegalovirus exposure and HLA in healthy donors. The study ran its PCR with 60 Vbeta and 13 Jbeta primers. This table comes from immunoSEQ multiplex PCR, and its TCRdb copy is limited to in-frame clones, with some not included. The sample consists of 99,000 or so clones, 70% to 80% of them appearing once. As to this clone: What it recognizes is unknown. This CDR3 is also generated by other DNA sequences in the sample.

Looked up from germline, CDR1 is MNHEY and CDR2 is SMNVEV (reference sequence). This CDR3 spans 17 amino acids. Trimming cost V 3 bases and J 2 bases; bases outside gene matches: 10. Whole-study findings and limits: TCR beta chain V- and J-gene trimming was linked, in a later analysis, to a missense variant in DCLRE1C. Several of the most significant clusters appeared linked to common viral pathogens, based on a later analysis.

Although they were nominally healthy when sampled, donors likely had unrecorded immune exposures. The sample taken for sequencing was PBMCs. The clonotype comes from a man aged 30 to 39 in good health and CMV-seronegative. The chain uses TRBV27 and TRBJ1-5; TRBD1 matches at 7 bases. The CDR3 is CASSFLPTGEGNQPQHF. The CDR3 region has the DNA TGTGCCAGCAGTTTCTTACCCACAGGGGAGGGCAATCAGCCCCAGCATTTT.